These 24 T cell receptor beta chains were sequenced from one sample in a study of blood T cells in healthy people across ages. Primed by a sample-barcoded 5' primer and a J-beta primer mix, a second PCR proceeded for 7 to 11 cycles. MiXCR, run by TCRdb on the 5' RACE reads, gives a single entry per CDR3 protein. Altogether some 670,000 distinct CDR3 sequences are present, over 40% being singletons, with the ten largest covering roughly 13%. The material sequenced was blood. The origin of the receptors is a woman aged 80 or over in good health.

The CDR3 sequence: CASSPLTEPEETQYF. The CDR3 coding sequence is TGTGCCAGCAGTCCACTGACAGAACCGGAAGAGACCCAGTACTTC. The chain combines TRBV28 with TRBJ2-7; tentative D call: TRBD1 (5 bases). The last part of the DNA fits TRBJ2-5 better; the J call may be wrong. The CDR3 extends over 15 amino acids. Per the germline V gene, CDR1 is MDHEN and CDR2 is SYDVKM.

This clonotype was counted at least ten times. The CDR3 is CASSSTRVKTQYF. The CDR3 DNA reads as TGTGCCAGCAGTTCGACAAGGGTGAAGACCCAGTACTTC. This chain joins TRBV6-6 and TRBJ2-5; no clear D. The CDR3 totals 13 residues. Trimming shortened V by 4 bases and J by 6 bases, and 12 bases separated the two germline ends. Looked up from germline, CDR1 is MNHNY and CDR2 is SVGAGI (reference sequence).

As to this clonotype: A single base separates this from a much larger clone, so it may be a read error. This chain connects TRBV7-9 to TRBJ2-5, with 9 bases lining up with TRBD2. CDR1 SEHNR and CDR2 FQNEAQ come from the germline V gene (reference sequence). The CDR3 is 15 residues long. CDR3 sequence: CATSLLLAGQETQYF. The DNA for the CDR3 is TGTGCCACCAGCCTCTTACTAGCGGGCCAAGAGACCCAGTACTTC.

This clonotype was found a few times. The chain combines TRBV20-1 with TRBJ2-7; 11 positions match TRBD2. The DNA matches TRBJ2-5 better at its end, which makes the J call doubtful. The CDR3 is made up of 14 amino acids. Germline V gene sequence: CDR1 DFQATT, CDR2 SNEGSKA (reference sequence). The CDR3 nucleotides are TGCAGTGCACATGGACTAGCGGGCGGAGAGACCCAGTACTTC. Protein sequence: CSAHGLAGGETQYF.

This clonotype was seen once. Germline and junction disagree at one end, which may indicate a read error. The J gene is TRBJ1-3, the V gene TRBV3-1; the match to TRBD1 covers 9 bases. CDR1 and CDR2 (germline): LGHDT, YNNKEL (reference sequence). The CDR3 consists of 15 residues. For the CDR3, the DNA is TGTGCCAACAGCCCGTGGACAGGGGAGGGAAACACCATATATTTT. Translated: CANSPWTGEGNTIYF.

The chain is built from TRBV6-5 and TRBJ2-1; D uncertain. The V gene's germline CDR1 is MNHEY and CDR2 SVGAGI. V gave up 3 bases and J gave up 8 bases, with 5 bases separating them. CDR3 length: 11 amino acids. The CDR3 region has the DNA TGTGCCAGCAGTTATAAGTATGAGCAGTTCTTC. Translated, it gives CASSYKYEQFF.

The chain combines TRBV20-1 with TRBJ2-5, with 9 positions matching TRBD2. V dropped 5 bases and J dropped 5; count of bases not matched to a gene: 9. Germline CDR1 and CDR2: DFQATT and SNEGSKA (reference sequence). The CDR3 spans 14 residues. CDR3 in DNA: TGCAGTGCTCAAGTCGGGACTAGCTTTGAGACCCAGTACTTC. Amino acids: CSAQVGTSFETQYF.

For this clonotype: Being one base from a much bigger clone, this may be a read error. J is TRBJ2-4 and V is TRBV5-1, with 14 bases lining up with TRBD2. The DNA end is a closer match to TRBJ2-7, so the J assignment may be wrong. The germline CDR1 and CDR2 sequences are SGHRS and YFSETQ. The CDR3 runs to 17 residues. The chain's CDR3 is CASGDGQGLAGVYEQYF. The CDR3, as DNA: TGCGCCAGCGGCGACGGACAGGGACTAGCGGGAGTTTACGAGCAGTACTTC.

This sequence joins TRBV10-1 and TRBJ2-3; D is unresolved. Between the trimmed V and J ends, which lost 2 bases and 2 bases, there was a span of 11 bases. The germline gives CDR1 WNHNN, CDR2 SYGVQD (reference sequence). CDR3 length: 15 amino acids. The CDR3 coding sequence is TGCGCCAGCAGTGAGCGGTGGGATCTCACAGATACGCAGTATTTT. It codes for CASSERWDLTDTQYF.

V is TRBV6-1 and J is TRBJ2-6; TRBD1 aligns across 9 bases. Germline CDR1 is MNHNS and CDR2 is SASEGT. The CDR3 is 18 residues long. After removal of 5 bases from V and 1 base from J, the junction contained 9 bases not matched to a gene. This CDR3 reads CASSQPGQGLSGANVLTF. Written as DNA, the CDR3 is TGTGCCAGCAGTCAACCGGGACAGGGTCTGTCTGGGGCCAACGTCCTGACTTTC.

The rearrangement links TRBV27 to TRBJ2-1, with TRBD2 identical over 9 bases. The CDR3 extends over 16 amino acids. From germline, CDR1 is MNHEY and CDR2 SMNVEV (reference sequence). J was trimmed by 3 bases and V by 7 bases; bases with no gene match: 10. Here the CDR3 reads CASTDEAGGDYNEQFF. CDR3 nucleotides: TGTGCCAGCACCGACGAAGCGGGGGGCGACTACAATGAGCAGTTCTTC.

Ten or more counts support this clonotype. Possible read error: a much larger clone is one base away. The gene calls are TRBV7-9 and TRBJ2-5; D is perhaps TRBD2 (5 bases). Germline loops: CDR1 SEHNR, CDR2 FQNEAQ (reference sequence). This CDR3 region has 13 residues. V lost 5 bases and J 11 bases, leaving 18 bases between the germline ends. For the CDR3, the DNA is TGTGCCAGCAGCACGTCTAGCAAAAATGAGCAGTACTTC. Amino acid sequence: CASSTSSKNEQYF.

The chain combines TRBV10-3 with TRBJ2-1; 8 bases are shared with TRBD1. CDR3 size: 14 residues. V lost 8 bases and J lost 5; bases outside the gene matches: 8. Germline V gene data show CDR1 as ENHRY and CDR2 as SYGVKD. In nucleotides, the CDR3 is TGTGCCATCTGGACAGGGTCGGGGAACAATGAGCAGTTCTTC. It is translated as CAIWTGSGNNEQFF.

This clonotype has at least ten counts. The rearrangement joins TRBV16 to TRBJ2-7; D is ambiguous. CDR1 is KGHSY, CDR2 FQNENV, per germline. The CDR3 covers 12 residues. Trimming took off 2 bases at V and 12 bases at J, with 14 bases between the two ends. CDR3 bases: TGTGCCAGCAGCCAAAGTACCCCTAATGCGTACTTC. Its protein is CASSQSTPNAYF.

In this sample, this clonotype turned up many times. This chain links TRBV29-1 with TRBJ2-7; D is uncertain. V was pared by 1 base and J by 4 bases, with 11 bases between. Germline CDR1 is SQVTM and CDR2 is ANQGSEA. The CDR3 covers 13 residues. As DNA, the CDR3 is TGCAGCGTTGAAGTTGACGGAGTTTACGAGCAGTACTTC. Protein: CSVEVDGVYEQYF.

V usage is TRBV6-6 and J usage is TRBJ2-5; TRBD2 is a possible D gene (6 bases). Between the trimmed V and J ends, which lost 2 bases and 3 bases, there was a span of 10 bases. This CDR3 has 14 amino acids. CDR1 is MNHNY and CDR2 is SVGAGI in the germline V gene (reference sequence). The CDR3 nucleotides are TGTGCCAGCAGTTACGAGCGGGCTAAAGAGACCCAGTACTTC. Encoded protein: CASSYERAKETQYF.

This chain joins TRBV12-3 or TRBV12-4 and TRBJ2-4; a weak D match, TRBD2 (6 bases). The CDR3 contains 15 residues. Trimming shortened V by 6 bases and J by 1 base, and 13 bases separated the two germline ends. The CDR3 DNA sequence: TGTGCCAGCAGCCGATCGGGAGACGCCAAAAACATTCAGTACTTC. This translates into CASSRSGDAKNIQYF.

The chain carries TRBV29-1 and TRBJ2-7; no reliable D call. In germline, CDR1 is SQVTM, CDR2 ANQGSEA. Trimming removed 3 bases from V and 7 bases from J, with 13 bases in between. This CDR3 has 12 amino acids. CDR3 residues: CSVDGGGREQYF. The CDR3 coding sequence is TGCAGCGTTGACGGCGGCGGTAGGGAGCAGTACTTC.

This clonotype occurred a few times. This clone may be a read error of a much larger clone one base away. The J gene is TRBJ2-7, the V gene TRBV6-6; no definite D call. Deletions cut 5 bases from V and 6 bases from J, with 17 bases between. Germline values: CDR1 MNHNY, CDR2 SVGAGI (reference sequence). This CDR3 has 14 residues. DNA of the CDR3: TGTGCCAGCAGTGACGGGCAACAGACGGCCGAGCAGTACTTC. Its translation: CASSDGQQTAEQYF.

This clonotype was seen more than once but under ten times. The chain combines TRBV3-1 with TRBJ1-5; no clear D gene. This CDR3 region has 13 residues. V gave up 2 bases and J gave up 7 bases, with 9 bases separating them. Germline lookup yields CDR1 LGHDT and CDR2 YNNKEL (reference sequence). CDR3 sequence (DNA): TGTGCCAGCAGCCAAAGGGAGGGACAGCCCCAGCATTTT. Translating gives CASSQREGQPQHF. Using reference TRBV3-1 and TRBJ1-5 for the parts outside the CDR3, the full variable domain is DTAVSQTPKYLVTQMGNDKSIKCEQNLGHDTMYWYKQDSKKFLKIMFSYNNKELIINETVPNRFSPKSPDKAHLNLHINSLELGDSAVYFCASSQREGQPQHFGDGTRLSIL.

This clonotype was found many times. The chain combines TRBV30 with TRBJ1-6, with 8 nucleotides matching TRBD1. This CDR3 is 13 amino acids long. The germline CDR1 and CDR2 sequences are GTSNPN and SVGIG (reference sequence). Trimming cost V 4 bases and J 9 bases; bases outside gene matches: 5. The CDR3: CAWTGQGGSPLHF. The CDR3 DNA sequence: TGTGCCTGGACCGGACAGGGTGGTTCACCCCTCCACTTT. Based on the CDR3 plus reference TRBV30 and TRBJ1-6, the full variable domain is SQTIHQWPATLVQPVGSPLSLECTVEGTSNPNLYWYRQAAGRGLQLLFYSVGIGQISSEVPQNLSASRPQDRQFILSSKKLLLSDSGFYLCAWTGQGGSPLHFGNGTRLTVT.

A few counts support this clonotype. The gene calls are TRBV29-1 and TRBJ1-5; D remains unclear. CDR1 and CDR2 (germline): SQVTM, ANQGSEA. The ends were cut back, 5 bases at V and 4 bases at J, with 12 bases in the middle. CDR3 size: 13 residues. DNA for the CDR3: TGCAGCGTTCGTATCTCCCAGAATCAGCCCCAGCATTTT. It is translated as CSVRISQNQPQHF. The variable domain in full, completed from reference TRBV29-1 and TRBJ1-5, reads SAVISQKPSRDICQRGTSLTIQCQVDSQVTMMFWYRQQPGQSLTLIATANQGSEATYESGFVIDKFPISRPNLTFSTLTVSNMSPEDSSIYLCSVRISQNQPQHFGDGTRLSIL.

The rearrangement joins TRBV4-3 to TRBJ2-1; D is perhaps TRBD1 (6 bases). The CDR3 contains 17 residues. Deletions cut 1 base from V and 8 bases from J, with 21 bases between. CDR1 is LGHNA and CDR2 is YSLEER in the germline V gene. The CDR3 nucleotides are TGCGCCAGCAGCCAAGGGCCACATACAGGGTATGAGGATGAGCAGTTCTTC. Residues: CASSQGPHTGYEDEQFF.

This clonotype has ten or more counts. The chain joins TRBV20-1 to TRBJ2-5; D is undetermined. V was cut by 3 bases and J by 5 bases, with 10 bases left in between. Looked up from germline, CDR1 is DFQATT and CDR2 is SNEGSKA (reference sequence). CDR3 size: 12 residues. The CDR3 region has the DNA TGCAGTGCTAGTTACCAGAGGGAGACCCAGTACTTC. Translation gives CSASYQRETQYF.